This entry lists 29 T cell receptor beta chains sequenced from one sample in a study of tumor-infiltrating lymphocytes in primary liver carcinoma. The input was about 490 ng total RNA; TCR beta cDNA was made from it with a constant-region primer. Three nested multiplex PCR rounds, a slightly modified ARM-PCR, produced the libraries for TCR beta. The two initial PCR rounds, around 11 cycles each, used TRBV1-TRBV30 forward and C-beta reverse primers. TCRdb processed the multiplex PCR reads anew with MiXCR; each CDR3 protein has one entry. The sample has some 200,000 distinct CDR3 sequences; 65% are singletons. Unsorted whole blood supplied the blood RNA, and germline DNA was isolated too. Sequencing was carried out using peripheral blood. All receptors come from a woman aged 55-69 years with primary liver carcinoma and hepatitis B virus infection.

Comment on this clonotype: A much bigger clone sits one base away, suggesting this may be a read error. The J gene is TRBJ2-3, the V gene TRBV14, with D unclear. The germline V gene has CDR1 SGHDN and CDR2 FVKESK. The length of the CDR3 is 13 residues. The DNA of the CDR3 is TGTACCAGCAGCCAAAGGCTATGGGATACGCAGTATTTT. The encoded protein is CTSSQRLWDTQYF.

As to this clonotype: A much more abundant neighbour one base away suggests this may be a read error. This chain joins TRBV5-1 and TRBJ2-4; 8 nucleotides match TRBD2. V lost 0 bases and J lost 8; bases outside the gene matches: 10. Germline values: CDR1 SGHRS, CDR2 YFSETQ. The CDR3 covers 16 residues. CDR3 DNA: TGCGCCAGCAGCTTGGACGGGACTAACGGGGGGGACATTCAGTACTTC. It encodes CASSLDGTNGGDIQYF.

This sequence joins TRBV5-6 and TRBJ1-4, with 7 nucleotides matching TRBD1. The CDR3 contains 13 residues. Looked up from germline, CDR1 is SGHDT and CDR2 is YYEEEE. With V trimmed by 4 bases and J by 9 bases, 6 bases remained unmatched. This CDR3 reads CASSGGTEQKLFF. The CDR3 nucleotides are TGTGCCAGCAGCGGGGGGACAGAGCAAAAACTGTTTTTT.

The CDR3 sequence is CASCYPRRAAAGVCEQYF. CDR3 bases: TGTGCCAGTTGTTACCCCCGCCGCGCTGCAGCGGGAGTTTGCGAGCAGTACTTC. The chain has TRBV6-6 and TRBJ2-7; 8 bases fit TRBD2. The CDR3 has 18 amino acids. Germline CDR1 and CDR2: MNHNY and SVGAGI (reference sequence). V shed 9 bases and J 6 bases; nucleotides not matched to a gene: 25.

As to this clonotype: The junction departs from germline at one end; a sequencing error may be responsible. For the CDR3, the DNA is TGTGCCCGCAGCGCGACCTTAGGGAACACTGAAGCTTTCTTT. Translating it yields CARSATLGNTEAFF. The chain recombines TRBV11-2 with TRBJ1-1; D unclear. CDR3 length equals 14 residues. Germline lookup yields CDR1 SGHAT and CDR2 FQNNGV.

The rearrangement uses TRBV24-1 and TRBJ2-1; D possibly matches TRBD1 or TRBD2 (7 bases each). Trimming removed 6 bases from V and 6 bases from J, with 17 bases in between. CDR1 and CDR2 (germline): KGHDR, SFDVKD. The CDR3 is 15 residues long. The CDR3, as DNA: TGTGCCACCAGTAAAAGTGGCAGGGGGGGCAATGAGCAGTTCTTC. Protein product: CATSKSGRGGNEQFF.

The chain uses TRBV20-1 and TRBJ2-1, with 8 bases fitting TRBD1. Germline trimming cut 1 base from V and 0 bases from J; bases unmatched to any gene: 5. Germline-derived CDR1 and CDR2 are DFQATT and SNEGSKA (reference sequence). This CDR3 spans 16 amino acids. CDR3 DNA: TGCAGTGCTAGAGCCCGGACAGGGAGCTCCTACAATGAGCAGTTCTTC. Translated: CSARARTGSSYNEQFF.

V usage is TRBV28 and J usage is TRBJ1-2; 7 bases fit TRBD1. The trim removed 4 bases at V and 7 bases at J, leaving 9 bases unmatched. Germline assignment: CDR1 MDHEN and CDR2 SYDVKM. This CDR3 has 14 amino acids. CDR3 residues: CASSSPDRRVGYTF. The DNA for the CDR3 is TGTGCCAGCAGTTCCCCGGACAGGAGGGTTGGCTACACCTTC.

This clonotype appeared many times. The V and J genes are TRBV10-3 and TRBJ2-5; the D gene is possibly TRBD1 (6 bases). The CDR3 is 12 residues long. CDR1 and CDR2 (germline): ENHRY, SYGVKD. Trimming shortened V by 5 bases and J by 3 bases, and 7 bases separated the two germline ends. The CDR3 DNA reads TGTGCCATCAGTCCAGGGGAAGAGACCCAGTACTTC. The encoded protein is CAISPGEETQYF.

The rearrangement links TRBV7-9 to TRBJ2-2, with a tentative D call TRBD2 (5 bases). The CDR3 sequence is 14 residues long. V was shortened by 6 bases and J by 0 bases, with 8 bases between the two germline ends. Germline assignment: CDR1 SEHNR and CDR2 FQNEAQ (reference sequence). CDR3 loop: CASRRASNTGELFF. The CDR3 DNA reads TGTGCCAGCAGGCGGGCCTCGAACACCGGGGAGCTGTTTTTT.

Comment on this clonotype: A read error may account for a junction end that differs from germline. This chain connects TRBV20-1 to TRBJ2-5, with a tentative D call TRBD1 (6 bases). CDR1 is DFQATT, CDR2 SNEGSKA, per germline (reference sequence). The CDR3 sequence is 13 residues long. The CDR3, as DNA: TGCGGTGCAACGGGACAAGTCCAAGAGACCCAGTACTTC. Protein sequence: CGATGQVQETQYF.

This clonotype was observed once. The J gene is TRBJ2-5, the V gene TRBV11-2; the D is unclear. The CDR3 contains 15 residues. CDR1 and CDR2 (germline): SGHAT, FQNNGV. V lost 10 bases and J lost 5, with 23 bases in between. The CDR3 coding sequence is TGTGCCAACAGTTTATCCCCCGACATAGTGGAGACCCAGTACTTC. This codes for CANSLSPDIVETQYF.

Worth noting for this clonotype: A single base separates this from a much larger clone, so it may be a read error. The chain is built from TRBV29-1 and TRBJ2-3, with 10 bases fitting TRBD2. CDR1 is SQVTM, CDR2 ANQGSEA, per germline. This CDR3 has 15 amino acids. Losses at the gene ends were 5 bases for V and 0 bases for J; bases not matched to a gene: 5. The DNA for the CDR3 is TGCAGCGTTAAACCGACTAGCGGGAGCACAGATACGCAGTATTTT. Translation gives CSVKPTSGSTDTQYF.

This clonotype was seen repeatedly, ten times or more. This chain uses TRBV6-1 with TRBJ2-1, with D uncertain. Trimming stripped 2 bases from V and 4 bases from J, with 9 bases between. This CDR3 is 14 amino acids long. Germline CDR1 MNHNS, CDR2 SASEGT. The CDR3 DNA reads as TGTGCCAGCAGTGAATCCCGAGTATACAATGAGCAGTTCTTC. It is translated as CASSESRVYNEQFF.

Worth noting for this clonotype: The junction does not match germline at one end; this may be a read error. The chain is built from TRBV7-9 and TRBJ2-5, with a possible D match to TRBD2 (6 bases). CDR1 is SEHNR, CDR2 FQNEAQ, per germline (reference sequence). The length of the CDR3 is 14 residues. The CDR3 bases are TGTGCCAGCAGCCCGAGTGGGGGGAAGGAGACCCACTACTTC. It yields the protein CASSPSGGKETHYF. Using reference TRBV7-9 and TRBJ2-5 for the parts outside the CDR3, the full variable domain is DTGVSQNPRHKITKRGQNVTFRCDPISEHNRLYWYRQTLGQGPEFLTYFQNEAQLEKSRLLSDRFSAERPKGSFSTLEIQRTEQGDSAMYLCASSPSGGKETHYFGPGTRLLVL.

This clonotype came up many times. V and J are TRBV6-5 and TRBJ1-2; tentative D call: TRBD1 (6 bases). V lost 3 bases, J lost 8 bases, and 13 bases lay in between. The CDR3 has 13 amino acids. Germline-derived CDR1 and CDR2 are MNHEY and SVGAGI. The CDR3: CASSYKGDRGYTF. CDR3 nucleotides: TGTGCCAGCAGTTATAAGGGGGATCGGGGCTACACCTTC.

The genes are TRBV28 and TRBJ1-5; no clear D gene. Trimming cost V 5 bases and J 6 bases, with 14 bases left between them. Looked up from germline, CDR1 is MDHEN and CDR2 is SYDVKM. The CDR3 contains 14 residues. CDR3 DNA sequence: TGTGCCAGCAGTGCTTTCAAGGCGGGTCAGCCCCAGCATTTT. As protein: CASSAFKAGQPQHF.

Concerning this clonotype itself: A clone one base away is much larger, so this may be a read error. CDR3 loop: CASNQVITSGSSWAAETQYF. The CDR3 nucleotides are TGTGCCAGCAACCAAGTAATTACTAGCGGGAGTTCGTGGGCGGCAGAGACCCAGTACTTC. The genes are TRBV4-2 and TRBJ2-5; the match to TRBD2 covers 11 bases. The CDR3 is made up of 20 amino acids. In germline, CDR1 is LGHNA, CDR2 YNFKEQ.

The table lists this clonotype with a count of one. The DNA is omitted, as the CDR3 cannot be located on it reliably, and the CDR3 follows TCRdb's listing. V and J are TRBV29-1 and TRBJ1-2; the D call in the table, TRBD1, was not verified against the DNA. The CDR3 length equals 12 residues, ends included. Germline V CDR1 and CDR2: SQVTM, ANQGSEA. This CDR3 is CSVGQGSYGYIF.

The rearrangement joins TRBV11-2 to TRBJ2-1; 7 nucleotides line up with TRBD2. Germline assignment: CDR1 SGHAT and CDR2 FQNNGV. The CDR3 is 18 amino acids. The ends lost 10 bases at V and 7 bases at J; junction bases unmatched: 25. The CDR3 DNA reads TGTGCCAATAGTTTAAGGTTCCCCTCTAGCGGCCAAGGTAATGAGCAGTTCTTC. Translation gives CANSLRFPSSGQGNEQFF.

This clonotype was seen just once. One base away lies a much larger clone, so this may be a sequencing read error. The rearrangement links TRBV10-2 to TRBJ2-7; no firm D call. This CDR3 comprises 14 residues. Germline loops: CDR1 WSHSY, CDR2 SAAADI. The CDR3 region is CANSDIPFSYEQYF. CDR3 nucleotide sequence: TGCGCCAACAGTGACATCCCCTTCTCCTACGAGCAGTACTTC.

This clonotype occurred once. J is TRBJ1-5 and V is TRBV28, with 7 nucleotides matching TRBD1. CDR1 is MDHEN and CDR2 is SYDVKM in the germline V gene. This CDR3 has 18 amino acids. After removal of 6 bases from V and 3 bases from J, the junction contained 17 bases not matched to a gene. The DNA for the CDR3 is TGTGCCAGCAGCCCCCGAGGGGGCACAGCCTATAACAATCAGCCCCAGCATTTT. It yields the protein CASSPRGGTAYNNQPQHF.

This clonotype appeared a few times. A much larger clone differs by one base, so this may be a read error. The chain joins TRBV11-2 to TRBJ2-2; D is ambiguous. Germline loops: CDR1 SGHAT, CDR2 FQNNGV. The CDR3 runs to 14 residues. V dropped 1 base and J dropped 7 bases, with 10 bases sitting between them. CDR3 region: CASSLVSDHGELFF. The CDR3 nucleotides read TGTGCCAGCAGCTTAGTCTCGGATCACGGGGAGCTGTTTTTT.

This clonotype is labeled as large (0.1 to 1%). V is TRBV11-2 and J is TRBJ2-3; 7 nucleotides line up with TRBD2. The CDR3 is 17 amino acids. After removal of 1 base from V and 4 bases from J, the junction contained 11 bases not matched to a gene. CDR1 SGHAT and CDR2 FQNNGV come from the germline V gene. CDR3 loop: CASSLGGLTYTSDTQYF. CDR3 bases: TGTGCCAGCAGCTTAGGGGGACTAACGTACACGTCAGATACGCAGTATTTT.

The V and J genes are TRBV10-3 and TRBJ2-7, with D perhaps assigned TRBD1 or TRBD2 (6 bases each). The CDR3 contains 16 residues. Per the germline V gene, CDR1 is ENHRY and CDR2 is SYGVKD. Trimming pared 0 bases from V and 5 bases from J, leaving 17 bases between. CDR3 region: CAISESRGDVVNEQYF. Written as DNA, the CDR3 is TGTGCCATCAGTGAGTCTAGGGGGGATGTTGTTAACGAGCAGTACTTC.

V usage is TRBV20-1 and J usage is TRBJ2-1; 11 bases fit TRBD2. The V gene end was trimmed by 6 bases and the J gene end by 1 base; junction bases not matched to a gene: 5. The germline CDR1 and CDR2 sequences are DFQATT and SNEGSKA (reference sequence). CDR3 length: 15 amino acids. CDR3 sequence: CSARTSGRSYNEQFF. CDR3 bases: TGCAGTGCCAGGACTAGCGGGCGGTCCTACAATGAGCAGTTCTTC.

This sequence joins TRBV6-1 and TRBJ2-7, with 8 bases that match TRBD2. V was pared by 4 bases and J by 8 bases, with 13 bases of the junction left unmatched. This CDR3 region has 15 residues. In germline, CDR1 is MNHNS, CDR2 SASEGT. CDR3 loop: CASSVGLAGSLKQYF. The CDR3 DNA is TGTGCCAGCAGTGTAGGACTAGCTGGAAGCCTGAAGCAGTACTTC.

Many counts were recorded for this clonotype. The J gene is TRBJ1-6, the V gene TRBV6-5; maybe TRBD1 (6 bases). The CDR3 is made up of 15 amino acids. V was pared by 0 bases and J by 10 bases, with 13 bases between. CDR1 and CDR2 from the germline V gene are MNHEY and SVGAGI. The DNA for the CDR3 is TGTGCCAGCAGTTACTCAGGCAGGGGTGGATCACCCCTCCACTTT. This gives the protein CASSYSGRGGSPLHF.

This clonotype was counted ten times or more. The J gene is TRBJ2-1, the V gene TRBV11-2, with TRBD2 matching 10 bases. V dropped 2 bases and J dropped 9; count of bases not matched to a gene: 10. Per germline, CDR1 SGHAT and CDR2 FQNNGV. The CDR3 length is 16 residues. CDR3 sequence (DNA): TGTGCCAGCAGCTTATTTTCTAGCGGGAGTTCCAGTGAGCAGTTCTTC. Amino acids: CASSLFSSGSSSEQFF. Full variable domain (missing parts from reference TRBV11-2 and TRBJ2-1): EAGVAQSPRYKIIEKRQSVAFWCNPISGHATLYWYQQILGQGPKLLIQFQNNGVVDDSQLPKDRFSAERLKGVDSTLKIQPAKLEDSAVYLCASSLFSSGSSSEQFFGPGTRLTVL.